This TCR beta chain comes out of a study of blood T cell repertoires in COVID-19. Germline CDR1 and CDR2: MNHEY and SVGAGI. The CDR3 loop spans 13 amino acids. The trim removed 6 bases at V and 4 bases at J, leaving 5 bases unmatched. Generated by immunoSEQ multiplex PCR, the TCRdb table keeps only in-frame clones and is missing some. The repertoire holds about 98,000 clones, with roughly 81% as singletons. Sequencing was carried out using peripheral blood. The chain carries TRBV6-5 and TRBJ1-2; 7 bases line up with TRBD1. The sequence derives from a man in his forties with active or convalescent COVID-19. The CDR3 region has the DNA TGTGCCAGCAGCCCCCGGGACAGCTATGGCTACACCTTC. This encodes CASSPRDSYGYTF.